This T cell receptor beta chain was obtained from a study of CD8+ T cells in alopecia areata. This clone was observed a few times. Sequencing templates came from extracted RNA that was reverse transcribed into cDNA. Some clones are missing from TCRdb's copy, which holds only in-frame ones; the method was immunoSEQ multiplex PCR. The sample records about 210,000 clones, less than 50% being singletons. The V and J ends lost 0 bases and 8 bases respectively, with 11 bases between them. Looked up from germline, CDR1 is MGHRA and CDR2 is YSYEKL. CDR3 length: 14 amino acids. The treatment: oral pan-JAK inhibitor, 5-10 mg twice daily.

The sample here was CD4+ T cells sorted from blood, taken around week 36, from a patient treated with tofacitinib. The receptor's source is a human donor with alopecia areata. V is TRBV4-1 and J is TRBJ1-5, with D uncertain. CDR3 DNA sequence: TGCGCCAGCAGCCAAGACACCCTCGGAGAGCCCCAGCATTTT. Its translation: CASSQDTLGEPQHF.